This entry lists 21 T cell receptor beta chains sequenced from one sample in a study of T cells in narcolepsy. Profiling relied on immunoSEQ multiplex PCR, and the TCRdb table lists in-frame clones only, not all of them. The repertoire has over 25,000 clones, around 83% of them found once; the top ten carry about 0.9%. The sequenced sample was CD45RA- memory CD4+ T cells from PBMCs. Receptor source: a human donor with narcolepsy.

V gene TRBV9 combines with J gene TRBJ1-2; 8 bases fit TRBD1. After removal of 3 bases from V and 4 bases from J, the junction contained 8 bases not matched to a gene. The V gene's germline CDR1 is SGDLS and CDR2 YYNGEE. The CDR3 has 15 amino acids. CDR3 coding DNA: TGTGCCAGCAGCGCCACCTGGACAGGGCCCTATGGCTACACCTTC. Amino acids: CASSATWTGPYGYTF.

This chain joins TRBV25-1 and TRBJ1-6, with D uncertain. In germline, CDR1 is MGHDK, CDR2 SYGVNS. V dropped 4 bases and J dropped 6 bases, with 1 base sitting between them. CDR3 length equals 11 residues. The CDR3: CASSGNSPLHF. CDR3 DNA sequence: TGTGCCAGCAGTGGTAATTCACCCCTCCACTTT.

A remark on this clone: A read error may account for a junction end that differs from germline. The rearrangement uses TRBV7-7 and TRBJ2-2; no clear D. Per the germline V gene, CDR1 is SSHAT and CDR2 is FNYEAQ (reference sequence). There are 12 residues in the CDR3. The CDR3 spells CASSPRGGELFF. The CDR3 nucleotides read TGTGCTAGCAGCCCAAGAGGCGGGGAGCTGTTTTTT. The full variable domain, in which reference TRBV7-7 and TRBJ2-2 provide the parts outside the CDR3, is GAGVSQSPRYKVTKRGQDVTLRCDPISSHATLYWYQQALGQGPEFLTYFNYEAQPDKSGLPSDRFSAERPEGSISTLTIQRTEQRDSAMYRCASSPRGGELFFGEGSRLTVL.

The V and J genes are TRBV7-9 and TRBJ2-5; 7 bases map to TRBD1. The germline CDR1 and CDR2 sequences are SEHNR and FQNEAQ (reference sequence). This CDR3 comprises 13 residues. V trimming: 4 bases; J trimming: 4 bases; junction bases outside the gene matches: 3. The CDR3 is CASSWDSGETQYF. In DNA, the CDR3 is TGTGCCAGCAGCTGGGACAGTGGAGAGACCCAGTACTTC. The full variable domain, its missing parts supplied by reference TRBV7-9 and TRBJ2-5, is DTGVSQNPRHKITKRGQNVTFRCDPISEHNRLYWYRQTLGQGPEFLTYFQNEAQLEKSRLLSDRFSAERPKGSFSTLEIQRTEQGDSAMYLCASSWDSGETQYFGPGTRLLVL.

A few counts support this clone. This chain links TRBV27 with TRBJ2-4, with D maybe TRBD1 (6 bases). V shed 7 bases and J shed 5 bases, with 12 bases lying between them. The V gene's germline CDR1 is MNHEY and CDR2 SMNVEV (reference sequence). This CDR3 is built from 13 residues. CDR3 nucleotide sequence: TGTGCCAGCAAACGCCGACAGGAAAACATTCAGTACTTC. It codes for CASKRRQENIQYF.

A remark on this clone: One end of the junction varies from germline; a read error may be responsible. This chain joins TRBV27 and TRBJ2-7; 10 bases match TRBD2. This CDR3 is 13 amino acids long. Germline lookup yields CDR1 MNHEY and CDR2 SMNVEV (reference sequence). The CDR3 DNA reads as TGTGCCACCTCGGGAGGGACTAGCGTGCCCCTTAGCTTC. Translating gives CATSGGTSVPLSF.

This clone occurred once. The V gene is TRBV5-6, the J gene TRBJ1-1; no clear D. Looked up from germline, CDR1 is SGHDT and CDR2 is YYEEEE. The V and J ends lost 7 bases and 0 bases respectively, with 13 bases between them. The CDR3 covers 14 residues. CDR3 protein: CASSPGSMNTEAFF. CDR3 DNA: TGTGCCAGCTCACCCGGCAGCATGAACACTGAAGCTTTCTTT.

This sequence joins TRBV28 and TRBJ2-3, with 11 bases fitting TRBD2. The CDR3 consists of 15 residues. The germline CDR1 and CDR2 sequences are MDHEN and SYDVKM. The J segment lost 1 base and the V segment lost 7 bases, leaving 4 bases of the junction unmatched. The CDR3 sequence is CASTLGLAGTDTQYF. The DNA for the CDR3 is TGTGCCAGCACCCTGGGACTAGCGGGCACAGATACGCAGTATTTT.

J is TRBJ1-2 and V is TRBV2, with unresolved D. From germline, CDR1 is SNHLY and CDR2 FYNNEI. This CDR3 comprises 14 residues. Trimming left V 2 bases short and J 2 bases short, with 9 bases between. As DNA, the CDR3 is TGTGCCAGCAGTGAAATGCAAATCAACTATGGCTACACCTTC. It encodes CASSEMQINYGYTF.

This rearrangement joins TRBV21-1 to TRBJ1-2; the DNA was not used to check the table's D call, TRBD1. TRBV21-1 is flagged as a pseudogene. CDR3 size: 17 residues. DNA of the CDR3: TGTGCCAGCAGCAAAGACGAATGGCAGGTTACGGTCTATGGCTACACCTTC. Residues: CASSKDEWQVTVYGYTF.

J is TRBJ1-5 and V is TRBV12-5; 9 bases map to TRBD1. The V and J ends lost 1 base and 6 bases, in that order; junction bases with no gene match: 1. The CDR3 sequence is 14 residues long. CDR1 and CDR2 from the germline V gene are LGHNT and FRNRAP. CDR3 DNA sequence: TGTGCTAGTGGTTTGGCGGACAGGGGTCAGCCCCAGCATTTT. The encoded protein is CASGLADRGQPQHF. The full variable domain, in which reference TRBV12-5 and TRBJ1-5 provide the parts outside the CDR3, is DARVTQTPRHKVTEMGQEVTMRCQPILGHNTVFWYRQTMMQGLELLAYFRNRAPLDDSGMPKDRFSAEMPDATLATLKIQPSEPRDSAVYFCASGLADRGQPQHFGDGTRLSIL.

The rearrangement uses TRBV27 and TRBJ1-1, with 8 bases lining up with TRBD1. Trimming took 5 bases from V and 5 from J; bases not matched to a gene: 10. Germline lookup yields CDR1 MNHEY and CDR2 SMNVEV (reference sequence). The CDR3 loop spans 15 amino acids. The CDR3 is CASSPTTGEVTEAFF. The CDR3 nucleotides read TGTGCCAGCAGTCCCACGACAGGGGAAGTGACTGAAGCTTTCTTT.

The chain combines TRBV5-4 with TRBJ2-5; TRBD2 matches 10 bases. The CDR3 spans 16 residues. The germline V gene has CDR1 SGHNT and CDR2 YYREEE (reference sequence). The V segment lost 0 bases and the J segment 5 bases; nucleotides outside the gene matches: 7. CDR3 sequence (DNA): TGTGCCAGCAGCTTGGATCTAGCGGGGGTTTCCGAGACCCAGTACTTC. This gives the protein CASSLDLAGVSETQYF.

V gene TRBV13 combines with J gene TRBJ1-6, with D possibly matching TRBD1 (6 bases). This CDR3 spans 15 amino acids. Germline CDR1 reads PRHDT; CDR2 reads FYEKMQ (reference sequence). The V gene lost 2 bases and the J gene lost 9 bases, with 14 bases spanning the gap. Here the CDR3 DNA reads TGTGCCAGCAGCTTACCCGGGGGCGCGGGTTCACCCCTCCACTTT. Amino acids: CASSLPGGAGSPLHF. Complete variable domain (other parts from reference TRBV13 and TRBJ1-6): AAGVIQSPRHLIKEKRETATLKCYPIPRHDTVYWYQQGPGQDPQFLISFYEKMQSDKGSIPDRFSAQQFSDYHSELNMSSLELGDSALYFCASSLPGGAGSPLHFGNGTRLTVT.

This clone was detected only a few times. The rearrangement links TRBV2 to TRBJ1-3; D is uncertain. V shed 3 bases and J shed 0 bases, with 6 bases lying between them. The length of the CDR3 is 14 residues. The germline V gene encodes CDR1 SNHLY and CDR2 FYNNEI. The CDR3 loop reads CASSDRLSGNTIYF. CDR3 bases: TGTGCCAGCAGTGACAGGCTCTCTGGAAACACCATATATTTT.

V is TRBV5-1 and J is TRBJ1-1; TRBD1 is a possible D gene (6 bases). The V end was cut by 4 bases, the J end by 1 base, with 11 bases between. In germline, CDR1 is SGHRS, CDR2 YFSETQ. The CDR3 totals 14 residues. The CDR3 here is CASSTGHPNTEAFF. CDR3 in DNA: TGCGCCAGCAGCACGGGACACCCGAACACTGAAGCTTTCTTT.

The J gene is TRBJ1-3, the V gene TRBV5-1; the D is unclear. Trimming removed 2 bases at V and 0 bases at J, with 6 bases between. Germline loops: CDR1 SGHRS, CDR2 YFSETQ. The length of the CDR3 is 14 residues. DNA for the CDR3: TGCGCCAGCAGCTTCGATCGCTCTGGAAACACCATATATTTT. Translated, it gives CASSFDRSGNTIYF.

CDR3 nucleotide sequence: TGTGCCAGCAGCTTAATTCGACAGACTTACGAGCAGTACTTC. Translation gives CASSLIRQTYEQYF. V usage is TRBV7-3 and J usage is TRBJ2-7; D possibly corresponds to TRBD1 (5 bases). This CDR3 has 14 residues. Trimming left V 1 base short and J 4 bases short, with 11 bases between. Germline V gene data show CDR1 as SGHTA and CDR2 as FQGTGA. Using reference TRBV7-3 and TRBJ2-7 for the parts outside the CDR3, the full variable domain is GAGVSQTPSNKVTEKGKYVELRCDPISGHTALYWYRQSLGQGPEFLIYFQGTGAADDSGLPNDRFFAVRPEGSVSTLKIQRTERGDSAVYLCASSLIRQTYEQYFGPGTRLTVT.

The V gene is TRBV7-9, the J gene TRBJ1-1; possibly TRBD1 for D (5 bases). The CDR3 runs 16 residues. V was trimmed by 2 bases and J by 3 bases, leaving 16 bases between them. Germline CDR1 reads SEHNR; CDR2 reads FQNEAQ (reference sequence). CDR3 nucleotides: TGTGCCAGCAGCTTACCTCAGGGTGGTATGGACACTGAAGCTTTCTTT. Protein sequence: CASSLPQGGMDTEAFF.

V is TRBV10-3 and J is TRBJ2-3; 7 nucleotides agree with TRBD1. V shed 6 bases, J shed 0 bases, and the junction held 9 bases outside the gene matches. Germline V CDR1 and CDR2: ENHRY, SYGVKD. This CDR3 contains 16 residues. DNA of the CDR3: TGTGCCATCAGGATGACGCCGGGACAGAGCACAGATACGCAGTATTTT. Protein product: CAIRMTPGQSTDTQYF.

In DNA, the CDR3 is TGTGCCAGCAGTCCCGGGGGGGGACCCACAGATACGCAGTATTTT. Its translation: CASSPGGGPTDTQYF. The chain is built from TRBV11-3 and TRBJ2-3, with 8 nucleotides matching TRBD2. Looked up from germline, CDR1 is SGHNT and CDR2 is YENEEA. V gave up 6 bases and J gave up 2 bases; unmatched junction bases: 7. The length of the CDR3 is 15 residues. The full variable domain, completed using reference TRBV11-3 and TRBJ2-3, is EAGVVQSPRYKIIEKKQPVAFWCNPISGHNTLYWYLQNLGQGPELLIRYENEEAVDDSQLPKDRFSAERLKGVDSTLKIQPAELGDSAVYLCASSPGGGPTDTQYFGPGTRLTVL.